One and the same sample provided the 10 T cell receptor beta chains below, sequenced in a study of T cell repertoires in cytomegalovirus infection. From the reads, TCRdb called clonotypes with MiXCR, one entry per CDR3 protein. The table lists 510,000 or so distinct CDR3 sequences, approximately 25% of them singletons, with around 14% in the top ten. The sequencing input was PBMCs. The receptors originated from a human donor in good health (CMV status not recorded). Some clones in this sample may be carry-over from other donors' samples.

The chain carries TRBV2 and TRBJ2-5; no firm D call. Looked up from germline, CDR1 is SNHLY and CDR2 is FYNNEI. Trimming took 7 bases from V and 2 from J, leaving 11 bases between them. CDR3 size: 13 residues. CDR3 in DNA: TGTGCCAGCAAACGGGCAGAACAAGAGACCCAGTACTTC. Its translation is CASKRAEQETQYF.

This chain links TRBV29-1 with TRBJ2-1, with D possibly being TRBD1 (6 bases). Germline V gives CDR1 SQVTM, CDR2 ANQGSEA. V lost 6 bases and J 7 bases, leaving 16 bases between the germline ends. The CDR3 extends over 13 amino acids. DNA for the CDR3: TGCAGCGTCGCGCGGACAGAGAGGAATGAGCAGTTCTTC. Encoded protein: CSVARTERNEQFF.

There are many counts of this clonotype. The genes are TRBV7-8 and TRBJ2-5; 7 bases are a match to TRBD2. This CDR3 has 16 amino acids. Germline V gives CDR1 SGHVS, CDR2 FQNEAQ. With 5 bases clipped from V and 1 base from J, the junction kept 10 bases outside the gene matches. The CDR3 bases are TGTGCCAGCAGCCCGCGTCCGGGCGGGGGCCAAGAGACCCAGTACTTC. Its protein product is CASSPRPGGGQETQYF.

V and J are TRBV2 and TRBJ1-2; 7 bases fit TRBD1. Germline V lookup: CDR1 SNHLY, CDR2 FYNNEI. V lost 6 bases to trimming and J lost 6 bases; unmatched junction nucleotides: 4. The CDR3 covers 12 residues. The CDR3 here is CASRDDRDGYTF. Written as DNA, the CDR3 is TGTGCCAGCAGGGACGACAGGGATGGCTACACCTTC.

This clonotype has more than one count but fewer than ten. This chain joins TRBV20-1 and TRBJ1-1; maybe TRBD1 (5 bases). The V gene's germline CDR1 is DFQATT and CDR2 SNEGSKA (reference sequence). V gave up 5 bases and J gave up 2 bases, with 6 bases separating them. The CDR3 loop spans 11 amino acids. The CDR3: CSAWTNTEAFF. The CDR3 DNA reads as TGCAGTGCTTGGACAAACACTGAAGCTTTCTTT.

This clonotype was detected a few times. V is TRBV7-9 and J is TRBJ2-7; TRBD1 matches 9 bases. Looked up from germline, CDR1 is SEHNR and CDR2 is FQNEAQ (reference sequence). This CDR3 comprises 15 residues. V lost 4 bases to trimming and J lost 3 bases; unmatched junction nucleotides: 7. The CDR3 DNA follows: TGTGCCAGCAGCTCCTCCGGACAGGGGTTCTACGAGCAGTACTTC. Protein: CASSSSGQGFYEQYF. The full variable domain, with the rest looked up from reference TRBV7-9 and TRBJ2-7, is DTGVSQNPRHKITKRGQNVTFRCDPISEHNRLYWYRQTLGQGPEFLTYFQNEAQLEKSRLLSDRFSAERPKGSFSTLEIQRTEQGDSAMYLCASSSSGQGFYEQYFGPGTRLTVT.

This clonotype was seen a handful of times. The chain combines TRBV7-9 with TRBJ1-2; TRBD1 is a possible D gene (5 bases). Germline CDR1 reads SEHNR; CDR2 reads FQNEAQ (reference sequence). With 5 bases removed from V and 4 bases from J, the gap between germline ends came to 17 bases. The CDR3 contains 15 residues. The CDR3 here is CASSTHPTGAYGYTF. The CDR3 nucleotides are TGTGCCAGCAGCACCCACCCCACAGGAGCCTATGGCTACACCTTC.

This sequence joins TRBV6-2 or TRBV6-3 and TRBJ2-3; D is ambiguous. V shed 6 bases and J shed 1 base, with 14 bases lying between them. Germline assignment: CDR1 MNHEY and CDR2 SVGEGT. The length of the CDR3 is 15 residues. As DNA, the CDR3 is TGTGCCAGCAGCCTAACAATGACCGGCACAGATACGCAGTATTTT. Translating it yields CASSLTMTGTDTQYF.

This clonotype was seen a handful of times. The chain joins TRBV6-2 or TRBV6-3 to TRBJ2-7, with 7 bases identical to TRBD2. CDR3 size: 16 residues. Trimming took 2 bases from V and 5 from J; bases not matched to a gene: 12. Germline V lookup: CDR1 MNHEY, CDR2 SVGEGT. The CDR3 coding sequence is TGTGCCAGCAGTTACCCCCTTGGAGCGGGAAGGGACGAGCAGTACGTC. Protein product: CASSYPLGAGRDEQYV.

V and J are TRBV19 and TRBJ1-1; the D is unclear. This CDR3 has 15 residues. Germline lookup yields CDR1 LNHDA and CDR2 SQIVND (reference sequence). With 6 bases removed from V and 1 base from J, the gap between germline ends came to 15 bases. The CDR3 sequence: CASSPGRSPNTEAFF. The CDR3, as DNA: TGTGCCAGTAGCCCTGGAAGGAGCCCGAACACTGAAGCTTTCTTT.